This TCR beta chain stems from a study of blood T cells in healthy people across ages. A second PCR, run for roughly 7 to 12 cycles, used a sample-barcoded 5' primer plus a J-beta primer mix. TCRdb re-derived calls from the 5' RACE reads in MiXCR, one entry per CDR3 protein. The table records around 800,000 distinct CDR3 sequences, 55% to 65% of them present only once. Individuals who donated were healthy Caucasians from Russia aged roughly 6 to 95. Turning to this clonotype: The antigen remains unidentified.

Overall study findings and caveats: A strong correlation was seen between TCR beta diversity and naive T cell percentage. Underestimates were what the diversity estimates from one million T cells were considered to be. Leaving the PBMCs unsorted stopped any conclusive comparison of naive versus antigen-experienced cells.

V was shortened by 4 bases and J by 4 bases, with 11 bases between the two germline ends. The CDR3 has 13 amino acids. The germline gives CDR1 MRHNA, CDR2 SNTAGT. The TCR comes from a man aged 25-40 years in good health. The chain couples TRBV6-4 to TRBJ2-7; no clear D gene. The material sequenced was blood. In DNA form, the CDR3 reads TGTGCCAGCAGTGGTTTATTGGGTTACGAGCAGTACTTC. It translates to CASSGLLGYEQYF.